The present entry profiles one TCR beta chain with its context. The sample comes from a study of blood T cell repertoires in COVID-19. Authors' analysis steps: Reference gene primer amplification gave nucleated cell count estimates. The protocol was immunoSEQ multiplex PCR, while the TCRdb copy is restricted to in-frame clones and leaves out a portion. The V and J calls and the clone size are those of that table, but D and trimming were determined from the DNA. The table records 45,000 to 65,000 clones, more than 90% of them present only once. Germline loops: CDR1 MDHEN, CDR2 SYDVKM. Trimming took 5 bases from V and 5 from J; bases not matched to a gene: 10. The CDR3 is 15 residues long.

The specimen sequenced was peripheral blood. This TCR was sampled from a woman at least 80 years old with acute or convalescent COVID-19. This chain uses TRBV28 with TRBJ2-3; 7 nucleotides align to TRBD2. The CDR3 reads CASSPGGRAGDTQYF. CDR3 nucleotides: TGTGCCAGCAGTCCAGGAGGGAGGGCCGGAGATACGCAGTATTTT.